This is a list of T cell receptor beta chains from one sample in a study of regulatory T cells in long-lasting Graves disease. TCRdb independently ran MiXCR on the multiplex PCR reads; one entry per CDR3 protein. The sample lists approximately 210,000 distinct CDR3 sequences; around 17% were seen once. Here the sequenced sample was peripheral blood mononuclear cells (PBMCs), taken at new diagnosis, from a patient treated with antithyroid drugs. The receptors here all came from a female donor with Graves disease. CDR3s include the opening cysteine and the closing phenylalanine or tryptophan. The D gene is left open where the match is weak. Clone sizes are given selectively: once, few, many, or a class where the clone is expanded.

D,V,J,size,CDR3,DNA
NA,TRBV7-2,TRBJ2-3,NA,CASSSHRTGDTQYF,TGTGCCAGCAGCTCACACAGGACTGGGGATACGCAGTATTTT
NA,TRBV5-5,TRBJ2-7,many,CASQHDGEQYF,TGTGCCAGCCAACACGACGGCGAGCAGTACTTC
TRBD1,TRBV27,TRBJ1-4,many,CASSRDRESTNEKLFF,TGTGCCAGCAGCCGCGACAGGGAATCAACTAATGAAAAACTGTTTTTT
TRBD1,TRBV2,TRBJ2-7,many,CASTRMDRGRGGQYF,TGTGCCAGCACCCGGATGGACAGGGGGCGCGGGGGGCAGTACTTC
TRBD2,TRBV27,TRBJ2-7,NA,CARWGTSPRLSREQYF,TGTGCAAGATGGGGGACTAGCCCTCGCTTGTCCCGCGAGCAGTACTTC
NA,TRBV4-1,TRBJ1-1,NA,CASSQGDSEAFF,TGCGCCAGCAGCCAAGGGGATTCTGAAGCTTTCTTT
TRBD1,TRBV7-2,TRBJ1-1,NA,CASSLERGQAEAFF,TGTGCCAGCAGCTTGGAGAGGGGACAGGCTGAAGCTTTCTTT
NA,TRBV12-3/TRBV12-4,TRBJ2-2,many,CASSFRPPATGELFF,TGTGCCAGCAGTTTTCGACCCCCCGCCACCGGGGAGCTGTTTTTT
TRBD2,TRBV4-1,TRBJ2-3,many,CASSQLAGLLTDTQYF,TGTGCCAGCAGCCAACTAGCGGGACTACTCACAGATACGCAGTATTTT
NA,TRBV28,TRBJ1-4,NA,CASSLMRGKATNEKLFF,TGTGCCAGCAGTTTAATGAGGGGGAAGGCAACTAATGAAAAACTGTTTTTT
TRBD2,TRBV24-1,TRBJ2-1,many,CATSDLPGLAGGINSYNEQFF,TGTGCCACCAGTGATTTGCCGGGACTAGCGGGAGGGATCAACTCCTACAATGAGCAGTTCTTC
NA,TRBV6-5,TRBJ2-3,many,CASSWLALGTSTDTQYF,TGTGCCAGCAGTTGGCTAGCATTAGGAACTAGCACAGATACGCAGTATTTT
TRBD1,TRBV6-1,TRBJ2-5,many,CASSPLDRVVETQYF,TGTGCCAGCAGTCCCTTGGACAGGGTAGTAGAGACCCAGTACTTC
TRBD2,TRBV19,TRBJ2-1,many,CASSMREGWNEQFF,TGTGCCAGTAGTATGCGGGAGGGTTGGAATGAGCAGTTCTTC
NA,TRBV20-1,TRBJ1-1,many,CSTGSTLNTEAFF,TGCAGTACAGGGAGCACTTTGAACACTGAAGCTTTCTTT
TRBD1,TRBV28,TRBJ1-1,many,CASLRRQGGTEAFF,TGTGCCAGCCTACGACGACAGGGCGGAACTGAAGCTTTCTTT
NA,TRBV28,TRBJ1-1,many,CASIRGAIAEAFF,TGTGCCAGCATTCGGGGCGCAATTGCTGAAGCTTTCTTT
TRBD2,TRBV19,TRBJ2-7,many,CASSSVAGGSYEQYF,TGTGCCAGTAGTTCTGTAGCGGGAGGGTCCTACGAGCAGTACTTC
NA,TRBV4-3,TRBJ2-7,few,CASSPQVGSYEQYF,TGCGCCAGCAGCCCTCAAGTGGGGTCCTACGAGCAGTACTTC
NA,TRBV10-3,TRBJ1-5,many,CAISGRRDQPQHF,TGTGCCATCAGTGGGCGGAGGGATCAGCCCCAGCATTTT
NA,TRBV19,TRBJ2-1,many,CASSNSGGSSYNEQFF,TGTGCCAGTAGTAATAGCGGAGGGAGCTCCTACAATGAGCAGTTCTTC
TRBD1,TRBV11-2,TRBJ2-7,NA,CASSRPGQGASEQYF,TGTGCCAGCAGCCGTCCGGGACAGGGGGCAAGTGAGCAGTACTTC
NA,TRBV18,TRBJ2-2,NA,CASSPPGPRDTGELFF,TGTGCCAGCTCACCTCCCGGACCCCGCGACACCGGGGAGCTGTTTTTT
TRBD1,TRBV28,TRBJ2-7,many,CASSPSPGTGGYEQYF,TGTGCCAGCAGTCCTTCGCCCGGGACAGGAGGCTACGAGCAGTACTTC
TRBD2,TRBV29-1,TRBJ2-1,many,CSVDASGASRSEQFF,TGCAGCGTTGATGCTAGCGGGGCCTCTCGGAGTGAGCAGTTCTTC
NA,TRBV28,TRBJ2-1,few,CASSFIGGDNEQFF,TGTGCCAGCAGTTTTATCGGCGGCGACAATGAGCAGTTCTTC
NA,TRBV7-9,TRBJ1-1,many,CASSEGANTEAFF,TGTGCCAGCAGCGAAGGGGCAAACACTGAAGCTTTCTTT
NA,TRBV9,TRBJ2-5,many,CASSVGWTRKETQYF,TGTGCCAGCAGCGTAGGGTGGACAAGAAAAGAGACCCAGTACTTC
NA,TRBV9,TRBJ2-7,many,CASSVGSEGIAYEQYF,TGTGCCAGCAGCGTAGGTAGTGAAGGCATCGCCTACGAGCAGTACTTC
TRBD1,TRBV6-2/TRBV6-3,TRBJ2-7,many,CASSLWDREQYF,TGTGCCAGCAGCTTATGGGACAGGGAGCAGTACTTC
TRBD2,TRBV12-3/TRBV12-4,TRBJ2-1,NA,CASIRLAGGHNEQFF,TGTGCCAGCATTCGTCTGGCGGGAGGTCACAATGAGCAGTTCTTC
TRBD1,TRBV30,TRBJ2-7,few,CAWSPDRWREQYF,TGTGCCTGGAGTCCGGACAGGTGGAGAGAGCAGTACTTC
NA,TRBV12-3/TRBV12-4,TRBJ1-2,many,CASSPNYGYTF,TGTGCCAGCAGTCCCAACTATGGCTACACCTTC
NA,TRBV5-1,TRBJ1-1,NA,CASSAGTSSLQAFF,TGCGCCAGCAGCGCCGGGACAAGCTCACTCCAAGCTTTCTTT
NA,TRBV12-3/TRBV12-4,TRBJ1-4,many,CASSSGSLNEKLFF,TGTGCCAGCAGTAGCGGGAGTCTCAATGAAAAACTGTTTTTT
TRBD1,TRBV7-2,TRBJ1-5,NA,CASSLGRDRGLRNQPQHF,TGTGCCAGCAGCTTAGGGAGGGACAGGGGTCTTCGCAATCAGCCCCAGCATTTT
NA,TRBV3-1,TRBJ1-1,few,CASSRNHNTEAFF,TGTGCCAGCAGCAGGAACCACAACACTGAAGCTTTCTTT
NA,TRBV7-9,TRBJ2-3,many,CASIQGGGHGTDTQYF,TGTGCCAGCATCCAGGGGGGGGGCCACGGCACAGATACGCAGTATTTT
TRBD1,TRBV10-2,TRBJ2-7,many,CASGQGAYEQYF,TGCGCCAGTGGACAGGGGGCCTACGAGCAGTACTTC
TRBD1,TRBV7-2,TRBJ1-2,many,CASSPRTGRGDYGYTF,TGTGCCAGCAGCCCAAGGACAGGGAGGGGAGACTATGGCTACACCTTC
TRBD2,TRBV30,TRBJ2-3,few,CAWSGLAGTDTQYF,TGTGCCTGGAGTGGACTAGCGGGAACAGATACGCAGTATTTT
TRBD1,TRBV24-1,TRBJ2-7,NA,CTTSETGREQYF,TGTACCACCAGTGAGACAGGGCGTGAGCAGTACTTC
TRBD1,TRBV19,TRBJ1-2,NA,CASSEKGTAYGYTF,TGTGCCAGTAGCGAGAAGGGGACAGCCTATGGCTACACCTTC
NA,TRBV30,TRBJ1-1,many,CAWSVLSLNTEAFF,TGTGCCTGGAGTGTACTCAGCCTGAACACTGAAGCTTTCTTT
TRBD1,TRBV6-1,TRBJ1-3,few,CASSRTGVLNTIYF,TGTGCCAGCAGTCGGACAGGGGTTTTGAACACCATATATTTT
NA,TRBV2,TRBJ1-2,many,CASREPDPSYGYTF,TGTGCCAGCAGAGAACCGGACCCGAGCTATGGCTACACCTTC
TRBD2,TRBV20-1,TRBJ2-2,few,CSAISGKAAGELFF,TGCAGTGCTATTAGCGGGAAGGCCGCCGGGGAGCTGTTTTTT
TRBD2,TRBV6-2/TRBV6-3,TRBJ2-5,many,CASSKTSGRAGSTETQYF,TGTGCCAGCAGTAAAACTAGCGGGAGGGCCGGATCTACAGAGACCCAGTACTTC
NA,TRBV7-8,TRBJ1-4,many,CASSSVRVDKLFF,TGTGCCAGCAGCTCTGTCAGGGTTGACAAACTGTTTTTT